The 15 T cell receptor beta chains presented below share a single source sample, sequenced in a study of cytomegalovirus exposure and HLA in healthy donors. PCR used 60 Vbeta primers and 13 Jbeta primers. Assay: immunoSEQ multiplex PCR; the TCRdb copy retains only in-frame clones and omits some. The top ten hold about 1.3% of the sample, which has about 160,000 clones, approximately 76% seen once. The sequenced sample was PBMCs. The source is a man aged 55 to 70 in good health and CMV-seronegative.

This clone has only a few counts. The rearrangement joins TRBV11-2 to TRBJ2-2, with 8 bases matching TRBD2. The CDR3 sequence is 16 residues long. The germline V gene encodes CDR1 SGHAT and CDR2 FQNNGV. The V and J ends lost 1 base and 5 bases, in that order; junction bases with no gene match: 6. Here the CDR3 reads CASSLAGTRRTGELFF. The CDR3 DNA reads as TGTGCCAGCAGCTTAGCCGGGACTAGGAGGACCGGGGAGCTGTTTTTT.

The chain couples TRBV5-1 to TRBJ2-7, with 11 positions matching TRBD1. V lost 1 base, J lost 0 bases, and 6 bases stayed unmatched. There are 17 residues in the CDR3. The germline gives CDR1 SGHRS, CDR2 YFSETQ. In nucleotides, the CDR3 is TGCGCCAGCAGCTTGTGGACAGGGGGCGGAATCTCCTACGAGCAGTACTTC. Translated, it gives CASSLWTGGGISYEQYF. The full variable domain, in which reference TRBV5-1 and TRBJ2-7 provide the parts outside the CDR3, is KAGVTQTPRYLIKTRGQQVTLSCSPISGHRSVSWYQQTPGQGLQFLFEYFSETQRNKGNFPGRFSGRQFSNSRSEMNVSTLELGDSALYLCASSLWTGGGISYEQYFGPGTRLTVT.

This clone was observed a single time. The chain carries TRBV6-1 and TRBJ2-7; 7 bases map to TRBD1. J was trimmed by 3 bases and V by 6 bases; bases with no gene match: 11. The length of the CDR3 is 15 residues. The germline gives CDR1 MNHNS, CDR2 SASEGT. The CDR3 DNA is TGTGCCAGCAGCAAAGGACAGGCACGGGACTACGAGCAGTACTTC. The encoded protein is CASSKGQARDYEQYF.

V and J are TRBV13 and TRBJ1-5; the D gene is possibly TRBD1 (5 bases). CDR1 and CDR2 from the germline V gene are PRHDT and FYEKMQ (reference sequence). This CDR3 is built from 14 residues. With 3 bases removed from V and 5 bases from J, the gap between germline ends came to 11 bases. CDR3 in DNA: TGTGCCAGCAGCTTCAGACAGACCGATCAGCCCCAGCATTTT. Its translation is CASSFRQTDQPQHF.

The gene calls are TRBV7-9 and TRBJ2-1; D not resolved. This CDR3 has 13 residues. The V and J ends lost 5 bases and 0 bases respectively, with 5 bases between them. Per the germline V gene, CDR1 is SEHNR and CDR2 is FQNEAQ (reference sequence). DNA of the CDR3: TGTGCCAGCAGCCCCAGCTCCTACAATGAGCAGTTCTTC. This translates into CASSPSSYNEQFF.

The chain joins TRBV15 to TRBJ2-7, with D possibly matching TRBD2 (6 bases). Trimming removed 11 bases at V and 0 bases at J, with 20 bases between. The CDR3 covers 15 residues. CDR1 is LNHNV and CDR2 is YYDKDF in the germline V gene (reference sequence). CDR3 sequence: CAPHVLAESSYEQYF. The CDR3 DNA reads as TGTGCCCCACACGTTTTAGCGGAAAGCTCCTACGAGCAGTACTTC.

This clone was detected a few times. V and J are TRBV9 and TRBJ2-2; D gene ambiguous. This CDR3 has 14 amino acids. Trimming stripped 6 bases from V and 1 base from J, with 10 bases between. Germline assignment: CDR1 SGDLS and CDR2 YYNGEE. In nucleotides, the CDR3 is TGTGCCAGCAATAGTCATCAGAACACCGGGGAGCTGTTTTTT. Its translation is CASNSHQNTGELFF.

The chain combines TRBV6-1 with TRBJ2-5; 14 bases are a match to TRBD2. The end of the DNA fits TRBJ2-7 better, so the J call may be wrong. The CDR3 is made up of 17 amino acids. Germline V CDR1 and CDR2: MNHNS, SASEGT. The CDR3 nucleotides are TGTGCCAGCAGTGAGGCCGGGACTAGCGGGAGCTCCTACGAGCAGTACTTC. This encodes CASSEAGTSGSSYEQYF.

The rearrangement links TRBV28 to TRBJ2-2, with 7 bases lining up with TRBD1. CDR1 and CDR2 (germline): MDHEN, SYDVKM. J was trimmed by 3 bases and V by 5 bases; bases with no gene match: 3. The CDR3 loop spans 14 amino acids. The CDR3 DNA reads as TGTGCCAGCAGTCCGGGACAGCACACCGGGGAGCTGTTTTTT. It yields the protein CASSPGQHTGELFF.

V and J are TRBV7-6 and TRBJ2-7, with D possibly being TRBD1 (5 bases). Germline CDR1 SGHVS, CDR2 FNYEAQ. V lost 2 bases, J lost 3 bases, and 11 bases lay in between. The CDR3 is 14 residues long. In nucleotides, the CDR3 is TGTGCCAGCAGCTTAAGAGGACAAGGCTACGAGCAGTACTTC. It is translated as CASSLRGQGYEQYF. Complete variable domain (other parts from reference TRBV7-6 and TRBJ2-7): GAGVSQSPRYKVTKRGQDVALRCDPISGHVSLYWYRQALGQGPEFLTYFNYEAQQDKSGLPNDRFSAERPEGSISTLTIQRTEQRDSAMYRCASSLRGQGYEQYFGPGTRLTVT.

V usage is TRBV6-5 and J usage is TRBJ1-1; 7 bases fit TRBD1. The junction had 7 bases not matched to a gene; V was cut back by 6 bases and J by 6 bases. The V gene's germline CDR1 is MNHEY and CDR2 SVGAGI. CDR3 length: 13 residues. The CDR3 region has the DNA TGTGCCAGCAGGCCCACTACAGGGGCTGAAGCTTTCTTT. Translation: CASRPTTGAEAFF.

This chain connects TRBV29-1 to TRBJ1-4, with no clear D. Trimming removed 5 bases from V and 3 bases from J, with 10 bases in between. The CDR3 is 13 amino acids. Germline V gene data show CDR1 as SQVTM and CDR2 as ANQGSEA. The CDR3 DNA reads as TGCAGCGTTCGGCAGGAGGCTAATGAAAAACTGTTTTTT. Translated: CSVRQEANEKLFF.

The chain uses TRBV18 and TRBJ2-7; D is unclear. This CDR3 has 15 residues. CDR1 is KGHSH and CDR2 is LQKENI in the germline V gene. Trimming stripped 1 base from V and 2 bases from J, with 12 bases between. CDR3 protein: CASSPHPNAAYEQYF. The CDR3 DNA sequence: TGTGCCAGCTCACCACACCCTAACGCTGCCTACGAGCAGTACTTC.

The genes are TRBV2 and TRBJ1-2; D ambiguous. The germline gives CDR1 SNHLY, CDR2 FYNNEI. V lost 6 bases and J 8 bases, leaving 19 bases between the germline ends. This CDR3 is built from 14 residues. CDR3 nucleotide sequence: TGTGCCAGCAGCCCGGAACCCACTCGGGGAGGCTACACCTTC. It translates to CASSPEPTRGGYTF.

The chain combines TRBV18 with TRBJ1-3, with 7 bases fitting TRBD1. J was trimmed by 6 bases and V by 3 bases; bases with no gene match: 8. The CDR3 is 15 amino acids. In germline, CDR1 is KGHSH, CDR2 LQKENI. The chain's CDR3 is CASSPLTGRKNTIYF. DNA of the CDR3: TGTGCCAGCTCACCCTTGACAGGGCGGAAAAACACCATATATTTT.